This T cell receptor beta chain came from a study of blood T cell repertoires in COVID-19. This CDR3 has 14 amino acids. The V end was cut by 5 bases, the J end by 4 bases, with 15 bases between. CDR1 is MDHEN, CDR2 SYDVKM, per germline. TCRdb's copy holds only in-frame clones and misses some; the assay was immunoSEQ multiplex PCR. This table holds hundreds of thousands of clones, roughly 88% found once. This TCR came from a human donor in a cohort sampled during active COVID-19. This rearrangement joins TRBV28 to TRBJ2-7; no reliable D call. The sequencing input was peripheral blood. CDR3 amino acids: CASSNWLVKYEQYF. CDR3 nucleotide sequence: TGTGCCAGCAGTAATTGGCTCGTAAAGTACGAGCAGTACTTC.